The 15 T cell receptor beta chains reported below all come from one sample, sequenced in a study of blood T cell repertoires in COVID-19 (TCRdb year 2020). The library was made by the immunoSEQ multiplex PCR assay. The source is immuneACCESS, and TCRdb retained only in-frame sequences with V and J called. Part of the clones is not carried over; for the studies checked, unresolved V genes explain less than half of this, and the remainder is unexplained. The sample contains 25,000 to 30,000 clones, approximately 71% of them found a single time. Roughly a sixth of the sample lies in the top ten. Sequenced sample: peripheral blood. Receptors originate from a human donor in a cohort sampled during active COVID-19.

DNA of the CDR3: TGTGCCAGCAGCCAGTCGGTCACTGAGCAGTTCTTC. Its translation: CASSQSVTEQFF. The chain recombines TRBV4-2 with TRBJ2-1; D is ambiguous. Germline CDR1 and CDR2: LGHNA and YNFKEQ. The CDR3 length is 12 residues. V lost 3 bases and J 9 bases, leaving 9 bases between the germline ends.

This chain uses TRBV29-1 with TRBJ2-1, with D maybe TRBD2 (6 bases). The length of the CDR3 is 14 residues. V gave up 1 base and J gave up 7 bases, with 14 bases separating them. CDR1 SQVTM and CDR2 ANQGSEA come from the germline V gene. The chain's CDR3 is CSVEGGKERNEQFF. The CDR3 DNA reads as TGCAGCGTTGAAGGCGGGAAAGAGAGAAATGAGCAGTTCTTC.

The chain uses TRBV12-3 or TRBV12-4 and TRBJ1-5; D ambiguous. V gave up 4 bases and J gave up 9 bases, with 13 bases separating them. This CDR3 has 13 residues. CDR3 sequence: CASSSQASGPQHF. The CDR3, as DNA: TGTGCCAGCAGTTCCCAAGCTTCAGGGCCCCAGCATTTT.

The chain recombines TRBV20-1 with TRBJ1-3; TRBD1 aligns across 8 bases. The CDR3 sequence is 15 residues long. V dropped 3 bases and J dropped 6; count of bases not matched to a gene: 10. Germline V gene sequence: CDR1 DFQATT, CDR2 SNEGSKA (reference sequence). The CDR3 DNA sequence: TGCAGTGCTAGTCCCCGGACAGGGACGATAAACACCATATATTTT. This encodes CSASPRTGTINTIYF.

The V gene is TRBV3-1 (or the pseudogene TRBV3-2), the J gene TRBJ1-2; D call uncertain. In germline, CDR1 is LGHDT, CDR2 YNNKEL (reference sequence). The CDR3 covers 14 residues. V gave up 1 base and J gave up 5 bases, with 11 bases separating them. CDR3 DNA: TGTGCCAGCAGCCAAGCGTTTTCCGGGTATGGCTACACCTTC. It yields the protein CASSQAFSGYGYTF.

In its sample, this clone was seen a few times. This rearrangement joins TRBV5-4 to TRBJ2-5; 7 bases are shared with TRBD1. This CDR3 is 14 amino acids long. J lost 3 bases, V lost 3 bases, and 5 bases had no gene match. Germline V lookup: CDR1 SGHNT, CDR2 YYREEE (reference sequence). Here the CDR3 reads CASSSTGTEETQYF. The CDR3 DNA sequence: TGTGCCAGCAGCTCAACCGGGACAGAAGAGACCCAGTACTTC.

CDR3 coding DNA: TGTGCCAGCAGCCGAGAGGGGTCCCTCGGGAGCTCTGGAAACACCATATATTTT. As protein: CASSREGSLGSSGNTIYF. The chain carries TRBV5-5 and TRBJ1-3; D is perhaps TRBD1 (5 bases). This CDR3 region has 18 residues. V was trimmed by 4 bases and J by 0 bases, leaving 20 bases between them. CDR1 and CDR2 (germline): SGHKS, YYEKEE (reference sequence).

J is TRBJ1-1 and V is TRBV2; no reliable D call. Germline values: CDR1 SNHLY, CDR2 FYNNEI. Trimming stripped 6 bases from V and 8 bases from J, with 19 bases between. The CDR3 is made up of 14 amino acids. The DNA for the CDR3 is TGTGCCAGCAGGGGTACGTTTCTTATCGGGGAAGCTTTCTTT. This translates into CASRGTFLIGEAFF.

This chain connects TRBV10-1 to TRBJ2-3; unclear D gene. Germline lookup yields CDR1 WNHNN and CDR2 SYGVQD (reference sequence). The CDR3 has 14 residues. The V end lost 2 bases, the J end lost 4 bases, and 10 bases lay between the germline ends. CDR3 residues: CASSESALADTQYF. CDR3 nucleotides: TGCGCCAGCAGTGAGAGTGCGCTTGCAGATACGCAGTATTTT.

The chain couples TRBV15 to TRBJ1-1, with D unresolved. Germline values: CDR1 LNHNV, CDR2 YYDKDF (reference sequence). The CDR3 has 15 residues. The ends were cut back, 0 bases at V and 4 bases at J, with 12 bases in the middle. The CDR3: CATSRDVAGGTEAFF. The DNA for the CDR3 is TGTGCCACCAGCAGAGATGTGGCGGGAGGCACTGAAGCTTTCTTT.

The rearrangement joins TRBV28 to TRBJ2-7, with 9 bases that match TRBD1. The CDR3 totals 12 residues. CDR1 and CDR2 (germline): MDHEN, SYDVKM. Germline trimming cut 6 bases from V and 8 bases from J; bases unmatched to any gene: 5. The CDR3: CASRQQGAKQYF. The CDR3 DNA is TGTGCCAGCAGGCAACAGGGGGCAAAGCAGTACTTC.

The V call is TRBV5-1, the J call TRBJ2-1; 7 bases map to TRBD1. From germline, CDR1 is SGHRS and CDR2 YFSETQ. CDR3 length: 15 amino acids. V shed 5 bases, J shed 1 base, and the junction held 6 bases outside the gene matches. The DNA of the CDR3 is TGCGCCAGCAGAGTCGGACAGGATTCCTACAATGAGCAGTTCTTC. This codes for CASRVGQDSYNEQFF.

The chain couples TRBV11-3 to TRBJ2-1, with D possibly being TRBD1 (6 bases). Trimming pared 4 bases from V and 0 bases from J, leaving 13 bases between. The V gene's germline CDR1 is SGHNT and CDR2 YENEEA. The CDR3 length is 16 residues. The CDR3 coding sequence is TGTGCCAGCAGCTACAGACAGGCGAGCTCCTACAATGAGCAGTTCTTC. The encoded protein is CASSYRQASSYNEQFF.

This clone was counted between two and nine times. The chain uses TRBV6-1 and TRBJ1-5; D not certain. Trimming shortened V by 2 bases and J by 3 bases, and 8 bases separated the two germline ends. The CDR3 covers 14 residues. CDR1 is MNHNS, CDR2 SASEGT, per germline. The CDR3 region is CASSETGLNQPQHF. The CDR3 DNA sequence: TGTGCCAGCAGTGAAACCGGTCTCAATCAGCCCCAGCATTTT.

The gene calls are TRBV28 and TRBJ2-1; 9 nucleotides agree with TRBD1. The CDR3 contains 15 residues. Germline V lookup: CDR1 MDHEN, CDR2 SYDVKM. Trimming took 6 bases from V and 5 from J; bases not matched to a gene: 8. CDR3 nucleotide sequence: TGTGCCAGCAGCACAACAGGGGGCAGTAACAATGAGCAGTTCTTC. This codes for CASSTTGGSNNEQFF.